This T cell receptor (beta chain) originates from a study of CD8 T cells in ankylosing spondylitis. General study findings and limits: Significantly higher representation of disease-linked clones was reported for matched ankylosing spondylitis synovial fluid. Typical of ankylosing spondylitis blood, it appeared, was a TCR beta motif of under 10 highly homologous variants.

Germline loops: CDR1 MNHEY, CDR2 SMNVEV (reference sequence). J was trimmed by 8 bases and V by 0 bases; bases with no gene match: 5. CDR3 length equals 15 residues. As regards this clonotype: Its antigen is as yet unknown.

From the 5' RACE reads, TCRdb called clonotypes with MiXCR, one entry per CDR3 protein. Of more than 150,000 distinct CDR3 sequences listed, 9.5% to 13% are singletons. The sample taken for sequencing was blood, either unsorted or a sorted T cell fraction (not recorded which). The genes are TRBV27 and TRBJ2-1, with 9 bases that match TRBD2. The source is a male donor with ankylosing spondylitis or in good health (not recorded which). The CDR3: CASSLSAGGHDEQFF. The DNA of the CDR3 is TGTGCCAGCAGTTTATCGGCGGGGGGGCATGATGAGCAGTTCTTC.